The clone carrying this T cell receptor (beta chain) was seen a handful of times. As yet, its antigen is unknown. This sample stems from a study of identical twins. Points from the study as a whole: Within beta out-of-frame sequences, the excess sharing observed between twins was weaker. The models gave estimates that fell short of the out-of-frame TCR alpha sharing seen in monozygotic twins. Alpha sequences that were out-of-frame and twin-shared showed an excess of low generation probability.

A single record per CDR3 protein comes from TCRdb applying MiXCR to the 5' RACE reads. This table has some 1,700,000 distinct CDR3 sequences, less than 40% appearing once. The CDR3 extends over 17 amino acids. V was clipped by 6 bases and J by 6 bases; unmatched bases: 14. CDR1 is MNHNS, CDR2 SASEGT, per germline. The rearrangement uses TRBV6-1 and TRBJ2-3, with TRBD2 matching 11 bases. The source material was cord blood. This clonotype was obtained from a newborn girl in good health. Written as DNA, the CDR3 is TGTGCCAGCAGACCATTCCGCACTAGCGGGAGACTTGATACGCAGTATTTT. Protein: CASRPFRTSGRLDTQYF.